This passage covers 18 T cell receptor beta chains from one sample sequenced in a study of PD-1 blockade in classical Hodgkin lymphoma. TCRdb's copy holds only in-frame clones and misses some; the assay was immunoSEQ multiplex PCR. This repertoire shows nearly 25,000 clones, about 70% found once; its top ten account for 30%. Time point reported: cycle 4 day 1 (C4D1), after six to seven weeks of nivolumab. Brentuximab vedotin exposure varied, and every patient relapsed after autologous stem cell transplantation. The material was peripheral blood mononuclear cells (PBMCs), obtained before the fourth cycle of nivolumab. The receptors were gathered from a human donor with classical Hodgkin lymphoma.

This rearrangement joins TRBV6-1 to TRBJ2-7; D ambiguous. This CDR3 is 12 amino acids long. Looked up from germline, CDR1 is MNHNS and CDR2 is SASEGT. V was clipped by 6 bases and J by 0 bases, with 6 bases between them. The CDR3 DNA sequence: TGTGCCAGCAGGGCCGCCTCCTACGAGCAGTACTTC. Protein sequence: CASRAASYEQYF.

The chain employs TRBV7-9 and TRBJ1-3; D uncertain. V was pared by 3 bases and J by 4 bases, with 13 bases between. The germline gives CDR1 SEHNR, CDR2 FQNEAQ (reference sequence). There are 15 residues in the CDR3. CDR3 DNA sequence: TGTGCCAGCAGCTTGACAAGGCTGGCCGGAAACACCATATATTTT. This gives the protein CASSLTRLAGNTIYF.

J is TRBJ2-7 and V is TRBV6-4; TRBD1 matches at 7 bases. J was trimmed by 1 base and V by 4 bases; bases with no gene match: 10. Germline-derived CDR1 and CDR2 are MRHNA and SNTAGT. This CDR3 has 16 residues. The CDR3 bases are TGTGCCAGCAGTGGCCTGCGACAGGGACGGTCCTACGAGCAGTACGTC. Protein product: CASSGLRQGRSYEQYV.

V is TRBV6-6 and J is TRBJ1-5; perhaps TRBD1 as D (6 bases). CDR1 is MNHNY, CDR2 SVGAGI, per germline (reference sequence). The CDR3 is 15 residues long. With 5 bases removed from V and 2 bases from J, the gap between germline ends came to 13 bases. The CDR3 coding sequence is TGTGCCAGCAGTCAATCGTGGACAGGCAATCAGCCCCAGCATTTT. This codes for CASSQSWTGNQPQHF.

CDR3: CASSSGTEGWAYGYTF. In DNA form, the CDR3 reads TGCGCCAGCAGCTCTGGTACGGAGGGATGGGCATATGGCTACACCTTC. V gene TRBV5-1 combines with J gene TRBJ1-2; D ambiguous. The V end was cut by 3 bases, the J end by 5 bases, with 20 bases between. CDR3 size: 16 residues. CDR1 is SGHRS and CDR2 is YFSETQ in the germline V gene. Drawing the rest from reference TRBV5-1 and TRBJ1-2, the complete variable domain is KAGVTQTPRYLIKTRGQQVTLSCSPISGHRSVSWYQQTPGQGLQFLFEYFSETQRNKGNFPGRFSGRQFSNSRSEMNVSTLELGDSALYLCASSSGTEGWAYGYTFGSGTRLTVV.

The V and J genes are TRBV5-4 and TRBJ2-5, with 12 bases that match TRBD2. The V gene's germline CDR1 is SGHNT and CDR2 YYREEE (reference sequence). The length of the CDR3 is 18 residues. V shed 0 bases, J shed 5 bases, and the junction held 11 bases outside the gene matches. CDR3 nucleotides: TGTGCCAGCAGCTTGGCCCGGTCTAGCGGGGGGGCCGGGGAGACCCAGTACTTC. It codes for CASSLARSSGGAGETQYF.

The rearrangement links TRBV7-1 to TRBJ1-4; maybe TRBD1 (5 bases). TRBV7-1 falls under the ORF class, with uncertain function. This CDR3 spans 13 amino acids. The germline V and J ends were trimmed by 4 bases and 10 bases, with 13 bases remaining between them. CDR3 bases: TGTGCCAGCAGCTTAGACAGCATGGGAAAACTGTTTTTT. It yields the protein CASSLDSMGKLFF.

This clone was found many times. V is TRBV9 and J is TRBJ2-3, with 10 bases that match TRBD2. V shed 3 bases and J 6 bases; nucleotides not matched to a gene: 16. The CDR3 runs to 18 residues. In germline, CDR1 is SGDLS, CDR2 YYNGEE. CDR3 DNA: TGTGCCAGCAGCGCAACTAGCGGGATAATAACGGGATCGGATACGCAGTATTTT. Translated, it gives CASSATSGIITGSDTQYF.

The count of this clone is one. The chain couples TRBV19 to TRBJ1-1; 8 bases are a match to TRBD1. V lost 2 bases and J lost 4; bases outside the gene matches: 3. The germline CDR1 and CDR2 sequences are LNHDA and SQIVND (reference sequence). CDR3 size: 14 residues. CDR3 sequence: CASSIQGAGTEAFF. For the CDR3, the DNA is TGTGCCAGTAGTATACAGGGGGCCGGCACTGAAGCTTTCTTT.

The table lists this clone with a count of one. One end of the junction does not line up with germline, which may come from a read error. The chain uses TRBV5-4 and TRBJ1-4; weak D call: TRBD1 (5 bases). Germline V gene data show CDR1 as SGHNT and CDR2 as YYREEE (reference sequence). This CDR3 has 14 amino acids. CDR3 bases: TGCGCCAGCAGCCCATATCTCGGGGGTGAAAAACTGTTTTTT. Its translation is CASSPYLGGEKLFF.

V is TRBV11-3 and J is TRBJ2-5; perhaps TRBD1 as D (5 bases). Trimming removed 4 bases from V and 1 base from J, with 7 bases in between. This CDR3 is built from 13 residues. Per the germline V gene, CDR1 is SGHNT and CDR2 is YENEEA. The CDR3 DNA follows: TGTGCCAGCAGCTCAGGGCCCCAAGAGACCCAGTACTTC. This codes for CASSSGPQETQYF.

The rearrangement uses TRBV6-6 and TRBJ1-3; possibly TRBD1 for D (5 bases). The V gene lost 0 bases and the J gene lost 4 bases, with 10 bases spanning the gap. CDR1 MNHNY and CDR2 SVGAGI come from the germline V gene (reference sequence). The CDR3 extends over 15 amino acids. The CDR3, as DNA: TGTGCCAGCAGTTACTCGGGACCGCAAGGAAACACCATATATTTT. Its protein product is CASSYSGPQGNTIYF.

The genes are TRBV15 and TRBJ2-5, with TRBD2 matching 12 bases. With 0 bases clipped from V and 7 bases from J, the junction kept 3 bases outside the gene matches. From germline, CDR1 is LNHNV and CDR2 YYDKDF (reference sequence). CDR3 length: 15 amino acids. For the CDR3, the DNA is TGTGCCACCAGCAGAGATCTACTAGCGGGGGGGACCCAGTACTTC. It is translated as CATSRDLLAGGTQYF.

This chain links TRBV7-9 with TRBJ2-5; a weak D match, TRBD1 (6 bases). Germline assignment: CDR1 SEHNR and CDR2 FQNEAQ (reference sequence). Trimming took 6 bases from V and 0 from J, leaving 14 bases between them. CDR3 length: 15 amino acids. This CDR3 is CASSSGTHHQETQYF. CDR3 nucleotides: TGTGCCAGCAGTTCCGGGACACATCACCAAGAGACCCAGTACTTC.

This clone was recorded only once. Other DNA sequences in the sample encode the same CDR3. This chain links TRBV5-6 with TRBJ2-5, with TRBD1 matching over 8 bases. The germline CDR1 and CDR2 sequences are SGHDT and YYEEEE. J gave up 5 bases and V 0 bases, and 6 bases lay outside the gene matches. CDR3 size: 15 residues. The CDR3, as DNA: TGTGCCAGCAGCTTGGTGGCAGGGGGCCGGGAGACCCAGTACTTC. It encodes CASSLVAGGRETQYF.

V and J are TRBV27 and TRBJ1-3, with a weak D call TRBD1 (5 bases). V was clipped by 3 bases and J by 2 bases, with 11 bases between them. Germline V lookup: CDR1 MNHEY, CDR2 SMNVEV (reference sequence). This CDR3 region has 15 residues. CDR3 sequence reads: CASSLSGTTGNTIYF. CDR3 nucleotide sequence: TGTGCCAGCAGTTTGTCCGGGACGACTGGAAACACCATATATTTT.

The CDR3 DNA reads as TGTGCCAGCAGCCGGCTTGGGGGGCGGCCCTACGAGCAGTACGTC. It codes for CASSRLGGRPYEQYV. This sequence joins TRBV28 and TRBJ2-7; TRBD1 or TRBD2 may be the D gene (6 bases each). This CDR3 region has 15 residues. Germline V gene sequence: CDR1 MDHEN, CDR2 SYDVKM. V gave up 6 bases and J gave up 2 bases, with 17 bases separating them.

The chain uses TRBV28 and TRBJ1-5, with D tentatively TRBD1 (5 bases). Looked up from germline, CDR1 is MDHEN and CDR2 is SYDVKM. V dropped 11 bases and J dropped 4 bases, with 18 bases sitting between them. The CDR3 loop spans 14 amino acids. CDR3: CASFTGGINQPQHF. CDR3 bases: TGTGCCTCCTTTACCGGGGGAATTAATCAGCCCCAGCATTTT.